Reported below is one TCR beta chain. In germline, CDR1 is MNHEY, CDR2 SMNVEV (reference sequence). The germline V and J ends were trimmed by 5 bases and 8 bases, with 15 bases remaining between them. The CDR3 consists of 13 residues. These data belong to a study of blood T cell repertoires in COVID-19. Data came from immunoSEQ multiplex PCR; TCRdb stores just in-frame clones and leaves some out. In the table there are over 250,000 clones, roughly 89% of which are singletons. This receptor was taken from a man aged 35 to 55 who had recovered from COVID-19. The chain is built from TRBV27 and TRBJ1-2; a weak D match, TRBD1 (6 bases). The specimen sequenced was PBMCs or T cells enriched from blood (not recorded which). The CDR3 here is CASSPNRVVGYTF. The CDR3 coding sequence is TGTGCCAGCAGTCCGAACAGGGTTGTCGGCTACACCTTC.